The rows below give T cell receptor beta chains drawn from one sample of a study of T cells in Graves' hyperthyroidism and ophthalmopathy. MiXCR, applied by TCRdb to the multiplex PCR reads, yields one record per CDR3 protein. This sample has hundreds of thousands of distinct CDR3 sequences, with less than 45% found just once. The sample taken for sequencing was peripheral blood or thyroid tissue (not recorded which). The source of these receptors is an adult man with Graves' disease, either hyperthyroidism or ophthalmopathy (not recorded which). The CDR3 runs from the conserved cysteine through the conserved F or W. A D gene is named only where the DNA matches it firmly. Clone size is stated in some rows and not others, as once, few, many or a class when expanded.

NA,TRBJ2-7,TRBV9,TRBD2,TGTGCCAGCAGCGTAGGTGCAGCGGGAGGGGCCTACGAGCAGTACTTC,CASSVGAAGGAYEQYF
NA,TRBJ2-3,TRBV5-6,TRBD1,TGTGCCAGCAGCTTATTGGGACAGAGTACAGATACGCAGTATTTT,CASSLLGQSTDTQYF
NA,TRBJ1-3,TRBV7-9,TRBD1,TGTGCCAGCAGCGCCCGACAGGGCCCGGCTGCTGGAAACACCATATATTTT,CASSARQGPAAGNTIYF
many,TRBJ2-5,TRBV29-1,NA,TGCAGCGTTGGGGACAACATCCAAGAGACCCAGTACTTC,CSVGDNIQETQYF
NA,TRBJ1-4,TRBV10-3,NA,TGTGCCATCAGAAGAGGGGCCCCAGAAAAACTGTTTTTT,CAIRRGAPEKLFF
NA,TRBJ1-5,TRBV28,NA,TGTGCCAGCAGTTTACATGGACAGTCTAGGCCCCAGCATTTT,CASSLHGQSRPQHF
many,TRBJ2-2,TRBV5-1,NA,TGCGCCAGCAATGAGGGAGGCACCGGGGAGCTGTTTTTT,CASNEGGTGELFF
few,TRBJ2-7,TRBV20-1,NA,TGCAGTGCTAGAGGATTCCAGGGGGGATCCTACGAGCAGTACTTC,CSARGFQGGSYEQYF
many,TRBJ1-5,TRBV24-1,NA,TGTGCCACCAGTGATCCAGGGGACAATCAGCCCCAGCATTTT,CATSDPGDNQPQHF
few,TRBJ1-2,TRBV27,NA,TGTGCCAGCAGCCTATTAAGTGCGGGAGGTAGTGGCTACACCTTC,CASSLLSAGGSGYTF
once,TRBJ1-5,TRBV19,NA,TGTGCCAGTAAGGCCGACAGGAGCTATAGCAATCAGCCCCAGCATTTT,CASKADRSYSNQPQHF
many,TRBJ2-5,TRBV2,TRBD2,TGTGCCAGCAGTGAACGGACTAGCGTCGAGACCCAGTACTTC,CASSERTSVETQYF
NA,TRBJ2-7,TRBV7-2,TRBD2,TGTGCCAGCAGCGGGTGGACTAGCGGGGGGGAAACTAACGAGCAGTACTTC,CASSGWTSGGETNEQYF
NA,TRBJ1-4,TRBV2,NA,TGTGCCAGCAGTGAGGAGATGGGGAACACTGAAAAACTGTTTTTT,CASSEEMGNTEKLFF
many,TRBJ2-2,TRBV24-1,NA,TGTGCCACCACGTCGGCCGGGGAGCTGTTTTTT,CATTSAGELFF
NA,TRBJ2-7,TRBV10-3,TRBD1,TGTGCCATCAGGGAAGACCAGAGAGGGGACAGTTGCTTC,CAIREDQRGDSCF
once,TRBJ1-4,TRBV20-1,NA,TGCAGTGCCCCTGGGAGGGATGAAAAACTGTTTTTT,CSAPGRDEKLFF
many,TRBJ1-1,TRBV7-2,NA,TGTGCCAGCAGCCGAGACCACACTGAAGCTTTCTTT,CASSRDHTEAFF
NA,TRBJ1-2,TRBV25-1,NA,TGTGCCAGCCGAAACGACTTGAACTATGGCTACACCTTC,CASRNDLNYGYTF
many,TRBJ1-2,TRBV29-1,NA,TGCAGCGTTGAAGTCGGGTTGTCCTATGGCTACACCTTC,CSVEVGLSYGYTF
NA,TRBJ1-2,TRBV18,NA,TGTGCCAGCTCACAAGACAAGAATGGCTACACCTTC,CASSQDKNGYTF
many,TRBJ2-5,TRBV29-1,TRBD2,TGCAGCGGTAGCGGGGGGCCGGGGGAGACCCAGTACTTC,CSGSGGPGETQYF
few,TRBJ1-6,TRBV13,NA,TGTGCCAGCAGTTCCGAAGTTGTCAATTCACCCCTCCACTTT,CASSSEVVNSPLHF
NA,TRBJ2-5,TRBV2,NA,TGTGCCAGCAGTGACGGGGGCGGTCTGGAGACCCAGTACTTC,CASSDGGGLETQYF
NA,TRBJ2-5,TRBV25-1,NA,TGTGCCAGCAGTGCTAGGTGGGGAGCGGTCCAAGAGACCCAGTACTTC,CASSARWGAVQETQYF
NA,TRBJ2-6,TRBV10-3,NA,TGTGCCATCAGTACAACACAAAGCTCTGGGGCCAACGTCCTGACTTTC,CAISTTQSSGANVLTF
few,TRBJ1-1,TRBV4-1,TRBD1,TGCGCCAGCAGCCAAGGTTGGACAGGGGAAGCTTTCTTT,CASSQGWTGEAFF
NA,TRBJ1-6,TRBV7-9,NA,TGTGCCAGCAGTGAAAACGCAGGGTCTAATTCACCCCTCCACTTT,CASSENAGSNSPLHF
NA,TRBJ2-7,TRBV20-1,NA,TGCAGTGCTTCCCCTGGGACTCGCACTTACGAGCAGTACTTC,CSASPGTRTYEQYF
NA,TRBJ2-3,TRBV7-8,TRBD2,TGTGCCAGCAGCTTAGTGGGCGGACTAGCCCCAGATACGCAGTATTTT,CASSLVGGLAPDTQYF
many,TRBJ1-6,TRBV10-3,NA,TGTGCCATCAGTGAAACCGATAATTCACCCCTCCACTTT,CAISETDNSPLHF
many,TRBJ2-6,TRBV10-2,TRBD2,TGCGCCAGCAGCGGGACTAGCTTTCGATCTGGGGCCAACGTCCTGACTTTC,CASSGTSFRSGANVLTF
NA,TRBJ1-1,TRBV24-1,NA,TGTGCCACCAGGGGGGGAGGGACTGAAGCTTTCTTT,CATRGGGTEAFF
few,TRBJ1-1,TRBV7-9,TRBD1,TGTGCCAGCAGCGACCGGGACAGGGGGCGGACTGAAGCTTTCTTT,CASSDRDRGRTEAFF
many,TRBJ1-1,TRBV20-1,NA,TGCAGTGCTAGAGTGGACAGCCTCACTGAAGCTTTCTTT,CSARVDSLTEAFF
NA,TRBJ1-6,TRBV7-9,TRBD1,TGTGCCAGCAGCACCGCGGGACAGAACGATTCACCCCTCCACTTT,CASSTAGQNDSPLHF
NA,TRBJ1-4,TRBV12-3/TRBV12-4,NA,TGTGCCAGCACCCACTCCACTAATGAAAAACTGTTTTTT,CASTHSTNEKLFF
many,TRBJ2-7,TRBV29-1,NA,TGCAGCGTTGCGCGAAGGGGCGCCTCCGAGCAGTACTTC,CSVARRGASEQYF
NA,TRBJ1-6,TRBV7-2,NA,TGTGCCAGCAGTAAGGGGGATAATTCACCCCTCCACTTT,CASSKGDNSPLHF
many,TRBJ1-6,TRBV2,TRBD1,TGTGCCAGCAAACAGGGGAGTCTTGCTAATTCACCCCTCCACTTT,CASKQGSLANSPLHF
many,TRBJ1-2,TRBV7-2,NA,TGTGCCAGCAGCCCAGACCAGGGGACTGGCTACACCTTC,CASSPDQGTGYTF
NA,TRBJ1-1,TRBV10-3,NA,TGTGCCATCAGCACCCGACAGATAGGAACTGAAGCTTTCTTT,CAISTRQIGTEAFF